This TCR beta chain was obtained from a study of cytomegalovirus exposure and HLA in healthy donors. The study's findings and limits: Specificity of a few CMV-associated chains for CMV antigens was verified in vitro.

Amplification used 60 Vbeta primers and 13 Jbeta primers. Assay used: immunoSEQ multiplex PCR; TCRdb lists only in-frame clones, some missing. The sample has 180,000 or so clones, under 80% seen once. As concerns this clone: Its target is not known.

V lost 3 bases to trimming and J lost 7 bases, with 9 bases between them. CDR3 length: 12 residues. Germline V lookup: CDR1 SGHTA, CDR2 FQGNSA. The TCR was taken from a woman aged 30 to 39 in good health and CMV-seropositive. The sequencing input was PBMCs. This chain links TRBV7-2 with TRBJ2-5, with TRBD2 as a possible D gene (6 bases). The CDR3 protein is CASSFFGGTQYF. The CDR3 DNA is TGTGCCAGCAGCTTCTTCGGGGGGACCCAGTACTTC.